This T cell receptor beta chain was profiled in a study of blood T cell repertoires in COVID-19 (dated by TCRdb to 2020 to 2022). For the study in its entirety: Collaborator samples came from the United States, Italy and Spain and covered acute and convalescent phases of COVID-19. The samples were drawn from the first 160 participants of the ongoing ImmuneRACE study and from some 1,300 subjects provided by 6 global collaborators. A freely available public database, intended as a resource for researchers studying the immune response to SARS-CoV-2, is where the repertoires were released. Deeply sampled blood TCRbeta repertoires from subjects exposed to, actively infected with, or recovered from COVID-19 were included in the dataset. Nearly every sample came with metadata listing a de-identified subject ID, COVID-19 status, age in years and sex. Where available, HLA class I and class II types were taken from metadata supplied by the sample provider and were not determined by assay-based typing. The material from the prospective study consisted of cDNA or gDNA derived from T cells, B-cell-depleted T cells, or PBMCs.

Findings and caveats that apply to the study as a whole: How much clinical and demographic metadata was included differed by source and by participant, and the metadata was provided uncurated.

Trimming accounts for 4 bases at V and 0 bases at J, while the number of junction bases matched to no gene is 8. Looking up the germline V gene (reference sequence) yields CDR1 SEHNR and CDR2 FQNEAQ. Inclusive of the bounding cysteine and phenylalanine, the CDR3 is 17 residues long. Here the CDR3 DNA is all that survives: 51 bases in frame from base 1. The immunoSEQ Assay, a bias-controlled multiplex PCR, was used to amplify TCRbeta CDR3 regions from genomic DNA. For the original study's pipeline: The number of nucleated cells in each sample was estimated from the amplification of reference gene primers within the assay. To quantify the absolute abundance of each unique TCRbeta CDR3 rearrangement, sequence reads were collapsed and filtered. For each sample, productive Simpson clonality was calculated by taking the square root of Simpson's diversity index across productive rearrangements. TCRdb took over this immuneACCESS table, retaining in-frame rearrangements with V and J assigned. Such tables are incomplete; in checked studies, under half of the missing clones stem from an unresolved V gene, and the remainder is unexplained. D and trimming come from the DNA, and the V and J calls and clone size come from that table. The sample table contains hundreds of thousands of clones; only one count was recorded for more than 75% of them. The top ten constitute 4.3% of the sample.

In the prospective study, participants were roughly 18 to 90 years old, resided in about 25 geographic areas of the United States, and were enrolled through a virtual design. In the prospective study, participants were assigned to cohorts based on the clinical history participants reported in a screening survey and a study questionnaire. In the prospective study, mobile phlebotomists collected whole blood, serum and a nasopharyngeal or oropharyngeal swab from each participant. Over a roughly 2-month period, participants in the prospective study had the option of providing additional blood draws and questionnaires. Before DNA extraction, prospective study blood samples were shipped either frozen or at room temperature. Regarding this clone: Its antigen remains undetermined. No much larger clonotype is one base removed from it; base qualities were not supplied.

Recombination linked TRBV7-9 to TRBJ2-1, and 8 bases in between align with TRBD2. The TCR originated in a man aged 25-45 years with acute COVID-19. The sequenced sample consisted of PBMCs or T cells enriched from blood (not recorded which). The nucleotides are TGTGCCAGCAGCTCCCGTGGCGGGGGGAGCTCCTACAATGAGCAGTTCTTC. Translated, this gives CASSSRGGGSSYNEQFF.